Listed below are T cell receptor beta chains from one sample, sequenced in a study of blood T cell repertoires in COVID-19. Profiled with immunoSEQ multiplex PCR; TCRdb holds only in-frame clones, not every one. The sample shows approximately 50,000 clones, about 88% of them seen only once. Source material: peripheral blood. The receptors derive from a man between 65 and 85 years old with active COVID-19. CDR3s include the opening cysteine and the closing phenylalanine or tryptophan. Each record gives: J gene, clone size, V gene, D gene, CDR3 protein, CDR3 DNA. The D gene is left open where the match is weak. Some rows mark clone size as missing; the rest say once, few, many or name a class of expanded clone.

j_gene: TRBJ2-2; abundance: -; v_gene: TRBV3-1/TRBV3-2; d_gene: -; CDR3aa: CASSPPLATGELFF; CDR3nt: TGTGCCAGCAGCCCTCCGCTGGCCACCGGGGAGCTGTTTTTT
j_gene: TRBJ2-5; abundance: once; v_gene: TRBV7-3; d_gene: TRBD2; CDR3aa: CASSSGLAATLQETQYF; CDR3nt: TGTGCCAGCAGCTCAGGACTAGCGGCAACCCTCCAAGAGACCCAGTACTTC
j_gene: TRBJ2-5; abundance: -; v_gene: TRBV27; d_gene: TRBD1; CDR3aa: CASSPGQIVETQYF; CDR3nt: TGTGCCAGCAGCCCGGGACAGATTGTCGAGACCCAGTACTTC
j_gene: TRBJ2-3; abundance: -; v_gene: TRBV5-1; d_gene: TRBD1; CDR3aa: CASRFSGTGADTQYF; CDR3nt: TGCGCCAGCAGGTTCTCCGGGACAGGGGCAGATACGCAGTATTTT
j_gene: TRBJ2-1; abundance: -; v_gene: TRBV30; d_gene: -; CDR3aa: CAWSVRGRLYNEQFF; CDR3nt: TGTGCCTGGAGTGTACGAGGGAGGCTTTACAATGAGCAGTTCTTC
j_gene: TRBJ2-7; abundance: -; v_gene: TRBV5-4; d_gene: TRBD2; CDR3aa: CASSSGLAGRRDEQYF; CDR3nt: TGTGCCAGCAGCTCAGGACTAGCGGGAAGAAGGGACGAGCAGTACTTC
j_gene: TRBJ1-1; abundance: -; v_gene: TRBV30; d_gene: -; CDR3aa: CAWSELRRGWVTEAFF; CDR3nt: TGTGCCTGGAGTGAGCTTAGAAGGGGATGGGTAACTGAAGCTTTCTTT
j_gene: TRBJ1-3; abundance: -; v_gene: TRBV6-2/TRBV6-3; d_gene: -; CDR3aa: CASSFQRNTIYF; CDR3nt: TGTGCCAGCAGCTTTCAAAGAAACACCATATATTTT
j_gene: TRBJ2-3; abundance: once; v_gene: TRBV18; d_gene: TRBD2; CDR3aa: CASSPGLAGGGFADTQYF; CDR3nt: TGTGCCAGCTCCCCGGGACTAGCGGGAGGAGGTTTCGCAGATACGCAGTATTTT
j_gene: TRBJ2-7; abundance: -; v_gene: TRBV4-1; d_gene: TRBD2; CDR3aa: CASSQKSLGLADHYEQYF; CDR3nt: TGCGCCAGCAGCCAGAAGTCATTGGGACTAGCGGACCACTACGAGCAGTACTTC
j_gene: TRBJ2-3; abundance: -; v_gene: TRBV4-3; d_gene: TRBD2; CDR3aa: CASSQLSGSGTDTQYF; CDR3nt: TGCGCCAGCAGCCAGCTTAGCGGGAGTGGAACAGATACGCAGTATTTT
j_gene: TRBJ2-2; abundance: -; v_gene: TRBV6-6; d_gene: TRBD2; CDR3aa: CASSLLPGLAPNTGELFF; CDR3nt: TGTGCCAGCAGTCTTTTGCCGGGACTAGCCCCGAACACCGGGGAGCTGTTTTTT
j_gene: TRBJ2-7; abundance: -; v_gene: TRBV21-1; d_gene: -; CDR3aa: CARPPLRSYEQYF; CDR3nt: TGTGCCAGGCCCCCCCTAAGATCCTACGAGCAGTACTTC
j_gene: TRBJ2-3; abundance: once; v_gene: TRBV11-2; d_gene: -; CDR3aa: CASSLDDTHQYF; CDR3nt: TGTGCCAGCAGCTTAGATGACACGCATCAGTATTTT
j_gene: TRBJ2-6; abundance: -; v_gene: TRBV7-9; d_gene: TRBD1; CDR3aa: CASSLGQGLSGANVLTF; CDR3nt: TGTGCCAGCAGCTTGGGACAGGGCCTCTCTGGGGCCAACGTCCTGACTTTC
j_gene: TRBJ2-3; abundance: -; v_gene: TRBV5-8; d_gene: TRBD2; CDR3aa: CASSLGLATGGADTQYF; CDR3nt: TGTGCCAGCAGCTTGGGACTAGCGACCGGAGGGGCAGATACGCAGTATTTT
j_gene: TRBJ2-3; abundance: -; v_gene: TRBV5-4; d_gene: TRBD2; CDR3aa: CASRAGTSGSTDTQYF; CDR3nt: TGTGCCAGCAGGGCCGGGACTAGCGGGAGCACAGATACGCAGTATTTT
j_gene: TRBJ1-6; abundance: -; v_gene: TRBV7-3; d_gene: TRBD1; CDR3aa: CASSLTGTGQNSPLHF; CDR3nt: TGTGCCAGCAGCTTAACAGGGACAGGTCAAAATTCACCCCTCCACTTT
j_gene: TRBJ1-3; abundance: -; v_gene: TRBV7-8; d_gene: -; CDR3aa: CASSQYANTIYF; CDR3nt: TGTGCCAGCAGCCAATACGCGAACACCATATATTTT
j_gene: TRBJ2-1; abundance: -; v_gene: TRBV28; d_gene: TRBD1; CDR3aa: CASAPQGALNNEQFF; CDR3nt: TGTGCCAGCGCCCCCCAGGGGGCGTTGAACAATGAGCAGTTCTTC
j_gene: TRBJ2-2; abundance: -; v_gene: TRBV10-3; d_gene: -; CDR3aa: CAISEGRRGLGGELFF; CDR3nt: TGTGCCATCAGTGAGGGCAGGAGGGGGCTTGGCGGGGAGCTGTTTTTT
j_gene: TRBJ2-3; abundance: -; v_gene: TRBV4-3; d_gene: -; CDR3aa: CASSQGPATSTDTQYF; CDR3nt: TGCGCCAGCAGCCAAGGGCCAGCGACTAGCACAGATACGCAGTATTTT
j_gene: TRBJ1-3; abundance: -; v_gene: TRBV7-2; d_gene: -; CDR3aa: CASSTQDSGNTIYF; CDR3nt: TGTGCCAGCAGCACACAGGACTCTGGAAACACCATATATTTT
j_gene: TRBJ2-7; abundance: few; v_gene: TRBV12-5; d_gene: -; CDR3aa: CASAKPDRTGLGQYF; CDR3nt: TGTGCTAGTGCCAAACCGGACAGAACCGGATTGGGGCAGTACTTC
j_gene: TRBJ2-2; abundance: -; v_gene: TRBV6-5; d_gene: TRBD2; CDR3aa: CAGGEGAGGELFF; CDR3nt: TGTGCCGGGGGGGAAGGGGCAGGCGGGGAGCTGTTTTTT
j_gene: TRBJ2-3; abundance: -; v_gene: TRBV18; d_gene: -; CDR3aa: CASSPPRITSTDTQYF; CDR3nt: TGTGCCAGCTCTCCGCCCCGTATCACTAGCACAGATACGCAGTATTTT
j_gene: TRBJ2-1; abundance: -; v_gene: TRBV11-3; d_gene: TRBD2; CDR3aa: CASSLSGTSGYNEQFF; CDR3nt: TGTGCCAGCAGCTTATCCGGGACTAGCGGCTACAATGAGCAGTTCTTC
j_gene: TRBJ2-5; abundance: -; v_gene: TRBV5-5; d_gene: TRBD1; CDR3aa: CASSSWDRGLETQYF; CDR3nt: TGTGCCAGCAGCTCTTGGGACAGGGGTTTGGAGACCCAGTACTTC
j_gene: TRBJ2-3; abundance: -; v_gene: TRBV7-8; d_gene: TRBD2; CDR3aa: CASSSGLAGAGDTQYF; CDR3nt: TGTGCCAGCAGCTCGGGACTAGCGGGAGCGGGCGATACGCAGTATTTT
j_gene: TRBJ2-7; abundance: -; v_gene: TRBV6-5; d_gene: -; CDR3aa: CASSLSFPYEQYF; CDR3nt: TGTGCCAGCAGTCTTTCTTTCCCCTACGAGCAGTACTTC
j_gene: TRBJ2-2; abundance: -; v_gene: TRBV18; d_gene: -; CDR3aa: CASSPYTGELFF; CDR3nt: TGTGCCAGCTCCCCTTACACCGGGGAGCTGTTTTTT
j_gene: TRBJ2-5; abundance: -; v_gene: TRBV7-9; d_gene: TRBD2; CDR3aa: CASSFGTSGEVKTQYF; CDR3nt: TGTGCCAGCAGCTTCGGGACTAGCGGTGAGGTGAAGACCCAGTACTTC
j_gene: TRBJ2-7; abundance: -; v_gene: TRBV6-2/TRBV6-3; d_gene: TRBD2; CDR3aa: CASSRPGLAYEQYF; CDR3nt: TGTGCCAGCAGTCGACCGGGACTAGCCTACGAGCAGTACTTC
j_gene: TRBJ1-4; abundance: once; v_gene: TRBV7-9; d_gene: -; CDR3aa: CASSLGGDNNEKLFF; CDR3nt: TGTGCCAGCAGCTTAGGTGGGGACAATAATGAAAAACTGTTTTTT
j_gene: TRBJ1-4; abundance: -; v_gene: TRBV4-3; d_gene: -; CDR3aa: CASSQDSAGGEKLFF; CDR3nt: TGCGCCAGCAGCCAAGATAGCGCAGGAGGTGAAAAACTGTTTTTT
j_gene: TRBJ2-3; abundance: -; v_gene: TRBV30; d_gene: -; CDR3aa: CAGDPTDTQYF; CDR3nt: TGTGCCGGAGACCCCACAGATACGCAGTATTTT
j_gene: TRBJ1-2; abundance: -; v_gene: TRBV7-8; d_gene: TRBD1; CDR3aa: CASSLMGQGQMDYGYTF; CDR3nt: TGTGCCAGCAGCCTCATGGGGCAGGGACAGATGGACTATGGCTACACCTTC
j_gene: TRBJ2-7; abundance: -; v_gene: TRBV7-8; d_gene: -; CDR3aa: CASSPRRGEQYF; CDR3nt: TGTGCCAGCAGCCCCCGGAGGGGCGAGCAGTACTTC
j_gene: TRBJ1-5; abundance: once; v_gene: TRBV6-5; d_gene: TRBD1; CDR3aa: CASSPQGSNQPQHF; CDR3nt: TGTGCCAGCAGTCCACAGGGGAGCAATCAGCCCCAGCATTTT
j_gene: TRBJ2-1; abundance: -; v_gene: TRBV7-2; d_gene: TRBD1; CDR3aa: CASSQRTGLSSYNEQFF; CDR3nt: TGTGCCAGCAGCCAACGGACAGGGTTGAGCTCCTACAATGAGCAGTTCTTC
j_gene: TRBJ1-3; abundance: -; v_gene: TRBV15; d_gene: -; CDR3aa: CATGQGGNTIYF; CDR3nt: TGTGCCACCGGTCAGGGTGGAAACACCATATATTTT
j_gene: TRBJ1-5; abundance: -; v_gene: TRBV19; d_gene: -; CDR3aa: CASSERQSRLPQHF; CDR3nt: TGTGCCAGTAGTGAAAGACAGTCTAGGCTTCCCCAGCATTTT
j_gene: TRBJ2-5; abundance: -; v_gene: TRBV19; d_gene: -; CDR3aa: CALPEGMGQETQYF; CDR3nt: TGTGCGTTACCGGAGGGGATGGGGCAAGAGACCCAGTACTTC
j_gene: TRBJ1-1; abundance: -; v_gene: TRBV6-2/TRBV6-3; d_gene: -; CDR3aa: CASSSPLGGRGTEAFF; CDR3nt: TGTGCCAGCAGTTCCCCCCTCGGGGGGCGGGGAACTGAAGCTTTCTTT
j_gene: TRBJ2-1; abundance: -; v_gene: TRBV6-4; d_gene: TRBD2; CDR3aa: CASRIPIQGSGRAGEQFF; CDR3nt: TGTGCCAGCAGGATACCCATCCAGGGTAGCGGGAGGGCAGGTGAGCAGTTCTTC